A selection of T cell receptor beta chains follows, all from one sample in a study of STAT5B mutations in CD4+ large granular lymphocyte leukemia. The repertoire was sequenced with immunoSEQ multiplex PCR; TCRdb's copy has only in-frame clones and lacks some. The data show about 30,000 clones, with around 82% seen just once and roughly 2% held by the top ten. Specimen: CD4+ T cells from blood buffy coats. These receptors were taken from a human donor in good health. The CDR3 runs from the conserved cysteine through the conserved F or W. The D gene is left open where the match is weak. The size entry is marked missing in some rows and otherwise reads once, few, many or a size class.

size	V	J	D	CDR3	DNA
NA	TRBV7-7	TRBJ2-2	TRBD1	CASPRGQGPFTGELFF	TGTGCTAGTCCGAGGGGACAGGGACCCTTCACCGGGGAGCTGTTTTTT
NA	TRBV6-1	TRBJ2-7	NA	CASSEVAGHYEQYF	TGTGCCAGCAGTGAAGTGGCAGGGCACTACGAGCAGTACTTC
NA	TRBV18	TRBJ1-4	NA	CASSSNRMVKLFF	TGTGCCAGCTCAAGCAATCGAATGGTAAAACTGTTTTTT
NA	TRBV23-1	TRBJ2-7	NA	CASSQGGHYQEQYF	TGCGCCAGCAGCCAAGGGGGACACTACCAGGAGCAGTACTTC
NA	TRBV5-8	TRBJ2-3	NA	CASSLGAGVSTDTQYF	TGTGCCAGCAGCTTGGGGGCCGGGGTCAGCACAGATACGCAGTATTTT
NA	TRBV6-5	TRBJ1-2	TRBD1	CASSQGAGYGYTF	TGTGCCAGCAGTCAGGGGGCGGGATATGGCTACACCTTC
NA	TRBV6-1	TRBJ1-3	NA	CASMTQGRGNTIYF	TGTGCCAGCATGACCCAGGGACGGGGAAACACCATATATTTT
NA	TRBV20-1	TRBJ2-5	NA	CRGDGAQYF	TGCAGGGGGGATGGGGCCCAGTACTTC
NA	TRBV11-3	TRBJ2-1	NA	CASSSGGASSYNEQFF	TGTGCCAGCAGCTCGGGCGGGGCTAGCTCCTACAATGAGCAGTTCTTC
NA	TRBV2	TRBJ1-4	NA	CASLRTEGSEKLFF	TGTGCCAGCCTAAGGACAGAAGGGTCTGAAAAACTGTTTTTT
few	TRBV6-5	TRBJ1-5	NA	CASSYSGYNQPQHF	TGTGCCAGCAGTTACTCAGGATACAATCAGCCCCAGCATTTT
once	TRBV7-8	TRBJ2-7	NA	CASRAGMSGRAQYF	TGTGCCAGCCGGGCGGGGATGTCCGGACGGGCGCAGTACTTC
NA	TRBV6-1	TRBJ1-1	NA	CASSELSRGTEAFF	TGTGCCAGCAGTGAGTTGTCCCGAGGCACTGAAGCTTTCTTT
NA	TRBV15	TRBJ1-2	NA	CATSRGDGNYGYTF	TGTGCCACCAGCAGGGGGGACGGTAACTATGGCTACACCTTC
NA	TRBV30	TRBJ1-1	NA	CAWSVRAHTEAFF	TGTGCCTGGAGTGTACGAGCGCACACTGAAGCTTTCTTT
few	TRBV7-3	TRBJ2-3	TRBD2	CASSLSGSGTDTQYF	TGTGCCAGCAGCCTTAGCGGGAGTGGGACAGATACGCAGTATTTT
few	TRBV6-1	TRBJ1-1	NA	CASSEPTANTEAFF	TGTGCCAGCAGTGAGCCGACAGCAAATACTGAAGCTTTCTTT
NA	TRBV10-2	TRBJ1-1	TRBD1	CASRPQGGGTEAFF	TGCGCCAGCAGACCTCAGGGGGGTGGCACTGAAGCTTTCTTT
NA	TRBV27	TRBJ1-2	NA	CASSPRGGEGYTF	TGTGCCAGCAGTCCCCGGGGAGGGGAAGGCTACACCTTC
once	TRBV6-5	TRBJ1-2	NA	CASSYSLRTTGYGYTF	TGTGCCAGCAGTTACTCATTACGGACTACTGGCTATGGCTACACCTTC
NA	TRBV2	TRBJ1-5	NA	CASSVEDGQPQHF	TGTGCCAGCAGTGTGGAGGATGGTCAGCCCCAGCATTTT
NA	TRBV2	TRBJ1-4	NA	CASSEAGRAGEKLFF	TGTGCCAGCAGTGAAGCGGGGAGGGCGGGCGAAAAACTGTTTTTT
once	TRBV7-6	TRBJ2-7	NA	CASSLEGPRAYEQYF	TGTGCCAGCAGCTTAGAAGGGCCCAGGGCCTACGAGCAGTACTTC
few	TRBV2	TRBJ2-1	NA	CASSRTAGNEQFF	TGTGCCAGCAGTCGCACGGCCGGGAATGAGCAGTTCTTC
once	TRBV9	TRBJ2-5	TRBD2	CASSTSGSETQYF	TGTGCCAGCAGCACTAGCGGGAGCGAGACCCAGTACTTC
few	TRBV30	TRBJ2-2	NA	CACYSGATGELFF	TGTGCCTGTTACTCAGGGGCAACCGGGGAGCTGTTTTTT
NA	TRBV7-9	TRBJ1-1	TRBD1	CASSIRTGNTEAFF	TGTGCCAGCAGCATTCGGACAGGGAACACTGAAGCTTTCTTT
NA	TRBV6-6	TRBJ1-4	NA	CASKEQGNEKLFF	TGTGCCAGCAAGGAGCAGGGGAATGAAAAACTGTTTTTT
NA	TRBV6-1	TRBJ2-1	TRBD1	CASSVRDSYEQFF	TGTGCCAGCAGTGTCCGGGACAGCTATGAGCAGTTCTTC
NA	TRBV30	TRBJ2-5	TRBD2	CAWSIRGVQETQYF	TGTGCCTGGAGCATACGGGGGGTCCAAGAGACCCAGTACTTC
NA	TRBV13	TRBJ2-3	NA	CASSPDGQDRNTDTQYF	TGTGCCAGCAGCCCCGACGGGCAGGACCGGAACACAGATACGCAGTATTTT
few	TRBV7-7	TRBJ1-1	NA	CASSRRGDTEAFF	TGTGCCAGCAGCCGCCGGGGGGACACTGAAGCTTTCTTT
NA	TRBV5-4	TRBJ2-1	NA	CASSLHSSSYNEQFF	TGTGCCAGCAGCTTGCACAGTAGCTCCTACAATGAGCAGTTCTTC
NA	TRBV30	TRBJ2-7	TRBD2	CAWSSGAEQYF	TGTGCCTGGAGTAGCGGGGCCGAGCAGTACTTC
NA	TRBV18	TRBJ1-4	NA	CASSPGLGEKLFF	TGTGCCAGCTCACCAGGGTTAGGTGAAAAACTGTTTTTT
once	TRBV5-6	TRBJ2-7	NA	CASSLIGGSYEQYF	TGTGCCAGCAGCTTAATCGGCGGCTCCTACGAGCAGTACTTC
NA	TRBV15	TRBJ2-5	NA	CATSSLRGTSETQYF	TGTGCCACCAGTTCGCTCAGGGGGACTTCCGAGACCCAGTACTTC
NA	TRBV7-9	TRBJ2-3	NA	CASSARETDTQYF	TGTGCCAGCAGCGCGAGGGAAACAGATACGCAGTATTTT
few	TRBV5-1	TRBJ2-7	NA	CASSLPLGAVDYEQYF	TGCGCCAGCAGCTTGCCCCTCGGGGCGGTTGACTACGAGCAGTACTTC